This T cell receptor (beta chain) was identified in a study of Ad26.COV2.S vaccination and SARS-CoV-2 variants. The method was immunoSEQ multiplex PCR; TCRdb's version includes in-frame clones alone and lacks a portion of them. Counted here are about 350,000 clones, around 90% occurring once; the ten biggest clones make up around 4%. Study-wide points: Individuals receiving vaccine had higher spike-specific TCR breadth than placebo recipients did. Recipients of either vaccine or placebo displayed similar breadth of non-spike TCRs. From the TCR breadth and depth analyses, total T cell responses may have been underestimated.

Per the germline V gene, CDR1 is SGHVS and CDR2 is FNYEAQ. Trimming removed 4 bases from V and 5 bases from J, with 17 bases in between. The CDR3 extends over 15 amino acids. In regard to this clone: Its antigen is as yet unknown.

The material sequenced was peripheral blood, taken after recovery from COVID-19. This sequence originates from a human donor who had recovered from COVID-19. The chain is built from TRBV7-6 and TRBJ2-5; D might be TRBD2 (6 bases). DNA of the CDR3: TGTGCCAGCAGCTCTAGGGCGGGGTCCGTGGAGACCCAGTACTTC. This encodes CASSSRAGSVETQYF.